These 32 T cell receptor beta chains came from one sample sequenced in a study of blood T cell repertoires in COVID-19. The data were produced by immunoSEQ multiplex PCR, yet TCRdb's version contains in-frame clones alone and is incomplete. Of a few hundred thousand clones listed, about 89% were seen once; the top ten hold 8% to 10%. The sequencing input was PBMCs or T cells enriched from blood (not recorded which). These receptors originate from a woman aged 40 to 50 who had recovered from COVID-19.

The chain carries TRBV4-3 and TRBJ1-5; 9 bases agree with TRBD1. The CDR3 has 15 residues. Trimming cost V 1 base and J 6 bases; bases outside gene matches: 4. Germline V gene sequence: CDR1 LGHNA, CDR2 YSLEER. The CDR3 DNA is TGCGCCAGCAGCCAAGGGACAGGGGCGGGTCAGCCCCAGCATTTT. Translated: CASSQGTGAGQPQHF.

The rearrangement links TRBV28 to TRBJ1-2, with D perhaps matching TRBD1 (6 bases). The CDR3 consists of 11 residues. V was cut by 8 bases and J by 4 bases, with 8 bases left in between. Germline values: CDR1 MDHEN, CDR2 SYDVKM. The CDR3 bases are TGTGCCAGCGGGGGCTCCTATGGCTACACCTTC. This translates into CASGGSYGYTF.

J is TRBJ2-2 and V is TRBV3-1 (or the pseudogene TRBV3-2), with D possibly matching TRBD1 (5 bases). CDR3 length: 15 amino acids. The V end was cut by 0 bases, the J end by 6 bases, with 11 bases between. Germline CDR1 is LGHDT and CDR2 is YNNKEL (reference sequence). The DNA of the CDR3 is TGTGCCAGCAGCCAAGAAGCCGCCAGGGCCGGGGAGCTGTTTTTT. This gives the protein CASSQEAARAGELFF.

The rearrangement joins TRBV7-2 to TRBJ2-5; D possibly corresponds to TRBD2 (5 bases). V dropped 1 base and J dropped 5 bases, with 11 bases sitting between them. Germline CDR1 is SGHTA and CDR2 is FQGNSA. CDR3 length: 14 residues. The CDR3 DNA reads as TGTGCCAGCAGCTTAGTCGGAGGCGGTGAGACCCAGTACTTC. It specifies CASSLVGGGETQYF.

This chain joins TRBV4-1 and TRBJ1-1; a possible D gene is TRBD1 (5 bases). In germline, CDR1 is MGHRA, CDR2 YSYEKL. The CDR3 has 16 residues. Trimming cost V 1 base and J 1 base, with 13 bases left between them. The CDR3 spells CASSQVAGRTNTEAFF. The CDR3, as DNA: TGCGCCAGCAGCCAAGTGGCAGGGCGGACGAACACTGAAGCTTTCTTT.

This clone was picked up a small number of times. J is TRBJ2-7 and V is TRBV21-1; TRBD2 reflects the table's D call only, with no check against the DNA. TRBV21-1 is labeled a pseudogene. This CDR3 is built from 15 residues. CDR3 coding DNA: TGTGCCAGCAGCACAAAGAGCGGGAGGGCCAATGAGCAGTACTTC. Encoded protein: CASSTKSGRANEQYF.

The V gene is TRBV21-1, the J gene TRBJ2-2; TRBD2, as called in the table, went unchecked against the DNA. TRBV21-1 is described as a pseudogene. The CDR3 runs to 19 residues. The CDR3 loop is CASSGKQILIAGATGELFF. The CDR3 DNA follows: TGTGCCAGCAGTGGGAAGCAGATACTTATAGCGGGAGCCACCGGGGAGCTGTTTTTT.

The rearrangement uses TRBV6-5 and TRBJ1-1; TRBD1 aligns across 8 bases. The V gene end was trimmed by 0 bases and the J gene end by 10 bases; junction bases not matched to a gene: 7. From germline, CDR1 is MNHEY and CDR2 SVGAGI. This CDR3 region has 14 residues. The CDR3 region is CASSYSGQGAVAFF. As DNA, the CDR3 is TGTGCCAGCAGTTACTCGGGCCAGGGGGCCGTAGCTTTCTTT.

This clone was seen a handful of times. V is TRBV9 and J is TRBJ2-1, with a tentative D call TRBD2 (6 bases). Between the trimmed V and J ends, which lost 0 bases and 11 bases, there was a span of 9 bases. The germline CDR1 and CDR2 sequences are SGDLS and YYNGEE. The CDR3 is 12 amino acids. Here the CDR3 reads CASSVAAGQQFF. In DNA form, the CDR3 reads TGTGCCAGCAGCGTAGCCGCGGGACAGCAGTTCTTC.

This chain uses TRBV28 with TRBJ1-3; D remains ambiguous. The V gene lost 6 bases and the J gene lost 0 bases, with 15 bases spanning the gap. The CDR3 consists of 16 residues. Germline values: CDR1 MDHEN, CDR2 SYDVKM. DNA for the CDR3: TGTGCCAGCAGCCTTATGGACGGGAGCTCTGGAAACACCATATATTTT. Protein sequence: CASSLMDGSSGNTIYF.

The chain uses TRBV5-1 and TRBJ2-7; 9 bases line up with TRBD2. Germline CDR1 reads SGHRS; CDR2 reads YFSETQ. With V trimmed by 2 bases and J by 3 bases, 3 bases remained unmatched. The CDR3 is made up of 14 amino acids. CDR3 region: CASSFSGRIYEQYF. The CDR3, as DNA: TGCGCCAGCAGCTTTAGCGGGAGAATCTACGAGCAGTACTTC.

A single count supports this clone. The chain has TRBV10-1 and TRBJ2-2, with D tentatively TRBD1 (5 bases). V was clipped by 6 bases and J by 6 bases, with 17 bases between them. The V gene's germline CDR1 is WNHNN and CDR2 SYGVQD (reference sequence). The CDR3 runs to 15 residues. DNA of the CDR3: TGCGCCAGCAGCAGAGACCAGGGAAATTCCGGGGAGCTGTTTTTT. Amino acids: CASSRDQGNSGELFF.

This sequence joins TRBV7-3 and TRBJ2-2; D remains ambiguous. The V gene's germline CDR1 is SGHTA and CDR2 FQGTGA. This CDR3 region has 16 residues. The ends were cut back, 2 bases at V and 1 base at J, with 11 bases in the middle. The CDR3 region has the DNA TGTGCCAGCAGCTTATTTGGCCAGGAGAACACCGGGGAGCTGTTTTTT. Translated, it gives CASSLFGQENTGELFF.

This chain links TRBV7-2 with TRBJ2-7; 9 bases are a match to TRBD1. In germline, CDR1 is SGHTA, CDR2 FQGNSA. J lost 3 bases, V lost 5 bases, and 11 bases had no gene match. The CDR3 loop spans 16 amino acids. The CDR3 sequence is CASSPSAGQGFYEQYF. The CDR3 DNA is TGTGCCAGCAGCCCTAGTGCGGGACAGGGTTTCTACGAGCAGTACTTC.

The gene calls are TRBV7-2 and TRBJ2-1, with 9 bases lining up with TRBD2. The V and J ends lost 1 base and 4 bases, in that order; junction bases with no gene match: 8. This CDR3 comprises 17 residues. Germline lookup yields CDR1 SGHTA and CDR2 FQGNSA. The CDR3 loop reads CASSLEGGRAAYNEQFF. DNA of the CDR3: TGTGCCAGCAGCTTAGAAGGCGGGAGGGCCGCGTACAATGAGCAGTTCTTC. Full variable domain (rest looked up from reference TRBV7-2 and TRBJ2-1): GAGVSQSPSNKVTEKGKDVELRCDPISGHTALYWYRQSLGQGLEFLIYFQGNSAPDKSGLPSDRFSAERTGGSVSTLTIQRTQQEDSAVYLCASSLEGGRAAYNEQFFGPGTRLTVL.

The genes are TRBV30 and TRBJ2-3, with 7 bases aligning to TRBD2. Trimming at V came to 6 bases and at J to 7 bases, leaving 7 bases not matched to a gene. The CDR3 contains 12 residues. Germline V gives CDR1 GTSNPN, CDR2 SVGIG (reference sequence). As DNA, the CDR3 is TGTGCCTGCAGCCTCAGCGGGAATACGCAGTATTTT. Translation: CACSLSGNTQYF.

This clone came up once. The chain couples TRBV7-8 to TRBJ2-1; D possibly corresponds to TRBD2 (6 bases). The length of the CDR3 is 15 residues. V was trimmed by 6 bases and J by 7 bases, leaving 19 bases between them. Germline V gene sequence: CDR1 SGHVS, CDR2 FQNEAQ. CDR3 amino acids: CASSPRLDLYNEQFF. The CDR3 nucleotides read TGTGCCAGCAGTCCTCGACTAGACCTTTATAATGAGCAGTTCTTC.

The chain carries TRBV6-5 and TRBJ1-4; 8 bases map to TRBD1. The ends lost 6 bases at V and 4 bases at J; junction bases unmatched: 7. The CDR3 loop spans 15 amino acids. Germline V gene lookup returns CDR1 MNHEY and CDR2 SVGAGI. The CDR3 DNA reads TGTGCCAGCAGCCCCCCGGGACAGGTTAATGAAAAACTGTTTTTT. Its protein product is CASSPPGQVNEKLFF.

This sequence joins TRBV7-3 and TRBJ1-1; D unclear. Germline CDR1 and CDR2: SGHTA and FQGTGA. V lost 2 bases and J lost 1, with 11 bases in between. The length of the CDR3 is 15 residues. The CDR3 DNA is TGTGCCAGCAGCTTATATTCAGTCAAGAACACTGAAGCTTTCTTT. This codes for CASSLYSVKNTEAFF.

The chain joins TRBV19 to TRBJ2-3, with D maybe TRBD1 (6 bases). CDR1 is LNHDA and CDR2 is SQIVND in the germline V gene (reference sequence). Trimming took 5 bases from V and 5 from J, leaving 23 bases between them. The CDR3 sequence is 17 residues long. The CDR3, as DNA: TGTGCCAGTAGTGCGACGATAACAGGGCCGGTCAAAGATACGCAGTATTTT. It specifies CASSATITGPVKDTQYF.

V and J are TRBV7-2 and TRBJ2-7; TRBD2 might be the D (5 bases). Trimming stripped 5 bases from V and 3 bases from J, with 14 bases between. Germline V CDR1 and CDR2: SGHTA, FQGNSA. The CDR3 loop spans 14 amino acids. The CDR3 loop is CASSPAPGDYEQYF. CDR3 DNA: TGTGCCAGCAGCCCCGCCCCCGGGGACTACGAGCAGTACTTC.

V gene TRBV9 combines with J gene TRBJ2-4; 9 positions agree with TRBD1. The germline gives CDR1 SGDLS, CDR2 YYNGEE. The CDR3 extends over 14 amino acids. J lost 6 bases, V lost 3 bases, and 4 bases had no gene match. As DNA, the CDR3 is TGTGCCAGCAGCGAGACGACAGGGGGAAACATTCAGTACTTC. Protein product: CASSETTGGNIQYF.

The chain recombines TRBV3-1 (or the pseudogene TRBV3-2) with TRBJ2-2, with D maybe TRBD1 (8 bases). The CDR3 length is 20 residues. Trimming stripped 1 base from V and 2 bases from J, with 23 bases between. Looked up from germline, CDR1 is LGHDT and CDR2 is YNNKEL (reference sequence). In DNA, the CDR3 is TGTGCCAGCAGCCAAGTCAGGGGGGGCTGGACAGGGCCTAACACCGGGGAGCTGTTTTTT. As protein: CASSQVRGGWTGPNTGELFF.

CDR3 in amino acids: CASGLEGPGQPQHF. The CDR3 DNA reads as TGTGCTAGTGGTTTGGAGGGGCCAGGTCAGCCCCAGCATTTT. V gene TRBV12-5 combines with J gene TRBJ1-5, with D maybe TRBD1 (5 bases). CDR3 length: 14 amino acids. Germline V lookup: CDR1 LGHNT, CDR2 FRNRAP. V was shortened by 1 base and J by 6 bases, with 10 bases between the two germline ends.

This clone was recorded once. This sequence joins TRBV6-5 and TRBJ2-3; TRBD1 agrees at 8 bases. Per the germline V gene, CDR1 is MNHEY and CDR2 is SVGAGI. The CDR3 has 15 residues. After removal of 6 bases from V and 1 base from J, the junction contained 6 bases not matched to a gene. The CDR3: CASRGGQVGTDTQYF. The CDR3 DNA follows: TGTGCCAGCAGGGGGGGACAGGTGGGCACAGATACGCAGTATTTT.

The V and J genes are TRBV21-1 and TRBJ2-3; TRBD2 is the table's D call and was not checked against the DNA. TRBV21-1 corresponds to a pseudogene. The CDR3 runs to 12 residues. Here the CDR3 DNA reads TGTGCCAGCAGCAAAGGTTACTATACGCAGTATTTT. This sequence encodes CASSKGYYTQYF.

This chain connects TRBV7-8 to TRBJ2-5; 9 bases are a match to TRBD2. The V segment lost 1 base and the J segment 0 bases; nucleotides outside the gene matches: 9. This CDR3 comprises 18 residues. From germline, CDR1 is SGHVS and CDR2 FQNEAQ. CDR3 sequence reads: CASSLGDSGGRYQETQYF. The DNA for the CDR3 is TGTGCCAGCAGCTTAGGAGATAGCGGGGGCCGCTACCAAGAGACCCAGTACTTC. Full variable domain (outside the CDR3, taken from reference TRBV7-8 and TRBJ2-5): GAGVSQSPRYKVAKRGQDVALRCDPISGHVSLFWYQQALGQGPEFLTYFQNEAQLDKSGLPSDRFFAERPEGSVSTLKIQRTQQEDSAVYLCASSLGDSGGRYQETQYFGPGTRLLVL.

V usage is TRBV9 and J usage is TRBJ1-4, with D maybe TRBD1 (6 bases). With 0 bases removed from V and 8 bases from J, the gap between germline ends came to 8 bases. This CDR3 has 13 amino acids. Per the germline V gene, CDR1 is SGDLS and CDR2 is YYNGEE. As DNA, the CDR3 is TGTGCCAGCAGCGTAGCTGGGGGCGAAAAACTGTTTTTT. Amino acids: CASSVAGGEKLFF.

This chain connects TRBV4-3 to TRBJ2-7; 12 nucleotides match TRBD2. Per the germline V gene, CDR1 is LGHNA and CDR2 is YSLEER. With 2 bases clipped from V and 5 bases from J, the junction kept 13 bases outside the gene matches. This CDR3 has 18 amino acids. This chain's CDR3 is CASSQYHASGRARDEQYF. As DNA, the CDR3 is TGCGCCAGCAGCCAATACCATGCTAGCGGGAGGGCCCGTGACGAGCAGTACTTC.

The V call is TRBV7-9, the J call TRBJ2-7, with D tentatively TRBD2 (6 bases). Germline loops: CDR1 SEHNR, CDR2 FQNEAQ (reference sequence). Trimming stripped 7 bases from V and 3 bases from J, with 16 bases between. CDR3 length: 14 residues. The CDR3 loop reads CASNPGEVSYEQYF. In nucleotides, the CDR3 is TGTGCCAGCAACCCCGGGGAGGTGAGCTACGAGCAGTACTTC.

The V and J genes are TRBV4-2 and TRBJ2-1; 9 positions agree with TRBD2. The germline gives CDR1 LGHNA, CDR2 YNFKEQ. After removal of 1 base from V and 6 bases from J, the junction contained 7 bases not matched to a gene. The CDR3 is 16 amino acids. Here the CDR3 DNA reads TGTGCCAGCAGCCAAGTAGATAGCGGGAGAGCCAATGAGCAGTTCTTC. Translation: CASSQVDSGRANEQFF.

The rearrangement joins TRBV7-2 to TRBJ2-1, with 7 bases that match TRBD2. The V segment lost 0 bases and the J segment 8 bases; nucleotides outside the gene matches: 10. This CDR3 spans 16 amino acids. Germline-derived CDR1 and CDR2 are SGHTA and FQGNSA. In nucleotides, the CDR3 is TGTGCCAGCAGCTTAGCCCAAGCGGGAATAAGCGATGAGCAGTTCTTC. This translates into CASSLAQAGISDEQFF.